This T cell receptor beta chain was captured by sequencing in a study of T cells in Graves' hyperthyroidism and ophthalmopathy. Study results and limitations: A median approximately 6.5 months before onset, the model predicted ophthalmopathy.

This clonotype appeared many times. As yet, its antigen is unknown. Trimming removed 5 bases at V and 5 bases at J, with 9 bases between. This CDR3 comprises 12 residues. RNA transcripts provided the source from which TCR beta CDR3 regions were amplified. The HTBI primer set drove a first-round RT-PCR of the TCR CDR3. MiXCR, applied by TCRdb to the multiplex PCR reads, yields one record per CDR3 protein. Here the sample spans more than 450,000 distinct CDR3 sequences, just under 20% being singletons. The receptor's source is a middle-aged man with Graves' ophthalmopathy. Sequenced material: blood. The chain is built from TRBV12-3 or TRBV12-4 and TRBJ2-5; D remains unclear. The CDR3 protein is CASSPPRETQYF. The CDR3 nucleotides read TGTGCCAGCAGTCCCCCACGGGAGACCCAGTACTTC.